A few counts support the clone carrying this T cell receptor beta chain. This record belongs to a study of identical twins. MiXCR was run by TCRdb on the 5' RACE reads, yielding one entry per CDR3 protein. The sample yields a few hundred thousand distinct CDR3 sequences, approximately 17% seen once. Germline V gene sequence: CDR1 DFQATT, CDR2 SNEGSKA (reference sequence). This CDR3 spans 14 amino acids. Between the trimmed V and J ends, which lost 1 base and 3 bases, there was a span of 11 bases. Sequencing was done on a sample of naive T cells sorted from blood. The sequence was collected from a man aged 50 or older in good health. V is TRBV20-1 and J is TRBJ2-3, with D perhaps matching TRBD2 (5 bases). CDR3 coding DNA: TGCAGTGCTAGAGTACTAGGGTTGACAGATACGCAGTATTTT. It specifies CSARVLGLTDTQYF.